This record looks at one T cell receptor (delta chain) sequence and its context. This clone's antigen is unknown. A much bigger clone sits one base away, suggesting this may be a read error. For CDR1 and CDR2, the germline V gene lists GEAIGNYY and EKD. The CDR3, from cysteine to phenylalanine, totals 14 residues. Only the CDR3 part of the read is kept: 42 bases, read in frame from the first base. This sample is part of a study of TRDV2 sequences in healthy donors (dated by TCRdb to between 2020 and 2021). General notes on the study: Some 19 single-cell-derived gamma9delta2 T cell clones spanning the full range of antitumor activity were TCR-sequenced and traced within the bulk repertoire. Results and caveats for the whole study, not just this receptor: TCRdelta clonotypes of several highly reactive clones appeared rare, being undetectable in the bulk sequencing data of their donors. The observed TCRdelta repertoires were strongly focused, but the frequency of each clonotype showed no correlation with the antitumor functional potential of the corresponding clone.

Library construction relied on PCR. TCRdb shows the sequencer as Illumina MiSeq. Per the original workflow: In reporting clonotype frequencies of the TRDV repertoire, clonotypes with just one read were left out. TCRdb reprocessed the public data with the CATT caller; entries with the same nucleotide sequence were combined afterwards. The V and J calls reflect TCRdb's pipeline rather than the authors' work. This sample lists approximately 2,200 delta-chain clones; 63% were detected once. The ten largest clones represent 11% to 15% of the sample. To follow how often functionally characterized gamma9delta2 T cell clones showed up, the researchers ran bulk sequencing on complete TCR delta chain (Vdelta2) repertoires. Peripheral blood of anonymous healthy donors was obtained by purchase from the Dutch blood bank. gamma9delta2 T cells analyzed in the study originated from peripheral blood of healthy donors.

The sequence links TRDV2 to TRDJ1; D gene: possibly TRDD3, on 6 matching bases. The TCR originated in a human donor in good health. The sequencing sample was made of Vd2+ gamma-delta T cells from blood. The cell subset or site label here, explained by the study, means: TCR Vdelta2-expressing (gamma9delta2) T cells. The sequenced DNA: TGTGCCTGGGACACCGTGACTGGGCCCGATAAACTCATCTTT. Its product reads: CAWDTVTGPDKLIF.